These 9 T cell receptor beta chains were all obtained from the same sample, sequenced in a study of sequential checkpoint blockade in melanoma. Regarding treatment: randomized to nivolumab then ipilimumab (arm A) or the reverse (arm B). Data came from immunoSEQ multiplex PCR; TCRdb stores just in-frame clones and leaves some out. The sample yields 35,000 to 45,000 clones, approximately 84% seen once. The source material was CD8+ T cells sorted from blood (inferred from file names), sampled from a patient given nivolumab and ipilimumab in sequence. The origin of the receptors is a human donor with melanoma.

This clone was found once. The chain links TRBV5-1 to TRBJ2-1, with 8 bases fitting TRBD1. With V trimmed by 0 bases and J by 7 bases, 21 bases remained unmatched. CDR1 is SGHRS and CDR2 is YFSETQ in the germline V gene. The CDR3 consists of 20 residues. The CDR3 here is CASSLGVRGLRREDLNEQFF. The CDR3 DNA reads TGCGCCAGCAGCTTGGGCGTCAGGGGGCTAAGGAGGGAGGATCTAAATGAGCAGTTCTTC.

V usage is TRBV11-2 and J usage is TRBJ2-7, with D tentatively TRBD2 (5 bases). Germline V gene sequence: CDR1 SGHAT, CDR2 FQNNGV. The CDR3 extends over 12 amino acids. Trimming removed 3 bases at V and 7 bases at J, with 10 bases between. In DNA, the CDR3 is TGTGCCAGCAGCTTGGTCCGCGGGGAGCAGTACTTC. It is translated as CASSLVRGEQYF.

The chain links TRBV29-1 to TRBJ2-7, with 7 bases that match TRBD1. CDR3 length: 12 residues. The J segment lost 2 bases and the V segment lost 6 bases, leaving 4 bases of the junction unmatched. Germline V gene lookup returns CDR1 SQVTM and CDR2 ANQGSEA. CDR3 nucleotide sequence: TGCAGCGTGTATGGGACAGCCTACGAGCAGTACTTC. Its protein is CSVYGTAYEQYF.

There are a few counts of this clone. The genes are TRBV9 and TRBJ2-7, with 9 bases identical to TRBD1. CDR3 length equals 16 residues. The V gene's germline CDR1 is SGDLS and CDR2 YYNGEE. The J segment lost 5 bases and the V segment lost 3 bases, leaving 12 bases of the junction unmatched. The CDR3 loop reads CASSAGTGNGADEQYF. CDR3 DNA sequence: TGTGCCAGCAGCGCCGGGACAGGGAATGGTGCGGACGAGCAGTACTTC. Together with reference TRBV9 and TRBJ2-7, the CDR3 gives the full variable domain: DSGVTQTPKHLITATGQRVTLRCSPRSGDLSVYWYQQSLDQGLQFLIQYYNGEERAKGNILERFSAQQFPDLHSELNLSSLELGDSALYFCASSAGTGNGADEQYFGPGTRLTVT.

This chain joins TRBV7-9 and TRBJ2-5; 7 nucleotides line up with TRBD2. This CDR3 comprises 14 residues. CDR1 and CDR2 from the germline V gene are SEHNR and FQNEAQ (reference sequence). Trimming cost V 3 bases and J 5 bases; bases outside gene matches: 6. As DNA, the CDR3 is TGTGCCAGCAGCTTTGGTCAAGCGGGGGAGACCCAGTACTTC. It encodes CASSFGQAGETQYF. The full variable domain, in which reference TRBV7-9 and TRBJ2-5 provide the parts outside the CDR3, is DTGVSQNPRHKITKRGQNVTFRCDPISEHNRLYWYRQTLGQGPEFLTYFQNEAQLEKSRLLSDRFSAERPKGSFSTLEIQRTEQGDSAMYLCASSFGQAGETQYFGPGTRLLVL.

The chain combines TRBV27 with TRBJ2-5; 7 nucleotides agree with TRBD2. Trimming took 5 bases from V and 2 from J; bases not matched to a gene: 5. Germline V lookup: CDR1 MNHEY, CDR2 SMNVEV (reference sequence). The CDR3 runs to 14 residues. This CDR3 is CASSTSGEQETQYF. CDR3 DNA sequence: TGTGCCAGCAGTACCAGCGGGGAACAAGAGACCCAGTACTTC.

The V call is TRBV7-9, the J call TRBJ2-1; no reliable D call. CDR1 is SEHNR and CDR2 is FQNEAQ in the germline V gene (reference sequence). This CDR3 spans 13 amino acids. Deletions cut 6 bases from V and 3 bases from J, with 9 bases between. The CDR3 protein is CASSLNSYNEQFF. CDR3 in DNA: TGTGCCAGCAGTCTAAACAGCTACAATGAGCAGTTCTTC.

This clone was seen a handful of times. The J gene is TRBJ2-1, the V gene TRBV27; D may be TRBD2 (5 bases). This CDR3 region has 14 residues. V gave up 1 base and J gave up 8 bases, with 12 bases separating them. Germline loops: CDR1 MNHEY, CDR2 SMNVEV (reference sequence). The CDR3 DNA is TGTGCCAGCAGTTTATTCTCGGGGTGGGATGAGCAGTTCTTC. Its translation is CASSLFSGWDEQFF.

The chain is built from TRBV27 and TRBJ2-7; 7 nucleotides line up with TRBD1. The CDR3 is 16 residues long. Trimming at V came to 7 bases and at J to 3 bases, leaving 15 bases not matched to a gene. The germline V gene has CDR1 MNHEY and CDR2 SMNVEV (reference sequence). The CDR3 loop reads CASTPHLGQSFYEQYF. Here the CDR3 DNA reads TGTGCCAGCACCCCTCACCTGGGACAGTCTTTCTACGAGCAGTACTTC.